The subject of this entry is one T cell receptor beta chain. Its antigen is currently unknown. The data originate from a study of T cells in narcolepsy. Broader study findings: Blood of same and different patients, but not healthy controls, reportedly held recurring autoreactive clonotypes. Comparing one patient's CSF and blood CD4+ clonotypes highlighted HCRT- and TRIB2-specific autoreactive clonotypes.

Produced via immunoSEQ multiplex PCR; TCRdb's table is partial and in-frame only. The table has about 25,000 clones, 84% seen once. Per germline, CDR1 SGHRS and CDR2 YFSETQ. The CDR3 runs 16 residues. V lost 4 bases to trimming and J lost 5 bases; unmatched junction nucleotides: 11. Sample: CD45RA- memory CD4+ T cells from PBMCs. The sequence derives from a human donor with narcolepsy. V usage is TRBV5-1 and J usage is TRBJ2-5, with TRBD1 matching 10 bases. CDR3 in amino acids: CASSLNRDRGGETQYF. The CDR3, as DNA: TGCGCCAGCAGCCTAAACCGGGACAGGGGAGGGGAGACCCAGTACTTC.